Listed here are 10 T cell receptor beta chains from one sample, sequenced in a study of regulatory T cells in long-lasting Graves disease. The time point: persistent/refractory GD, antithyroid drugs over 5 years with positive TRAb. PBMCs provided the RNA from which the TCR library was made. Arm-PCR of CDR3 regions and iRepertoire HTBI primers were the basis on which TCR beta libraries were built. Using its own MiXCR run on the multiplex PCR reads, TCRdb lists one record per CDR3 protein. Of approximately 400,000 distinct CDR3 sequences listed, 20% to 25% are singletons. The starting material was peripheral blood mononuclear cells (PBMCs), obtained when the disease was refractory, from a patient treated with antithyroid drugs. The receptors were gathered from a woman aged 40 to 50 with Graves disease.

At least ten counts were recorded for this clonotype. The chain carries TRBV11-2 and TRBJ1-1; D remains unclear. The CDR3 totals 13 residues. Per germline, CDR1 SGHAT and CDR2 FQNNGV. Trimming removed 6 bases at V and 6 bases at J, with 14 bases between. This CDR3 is CASRPLLGAEAFF. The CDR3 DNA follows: TGTGCCAGCAGACCCCTCCTTGGGGCTGAAGCTTTCTTT.

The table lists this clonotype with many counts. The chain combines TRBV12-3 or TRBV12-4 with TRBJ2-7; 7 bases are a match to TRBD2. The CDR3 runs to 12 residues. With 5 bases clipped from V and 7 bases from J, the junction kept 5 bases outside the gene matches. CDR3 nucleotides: TGTGCCAGCAGTCGGGGGGTTTGGGAGCAGTACTTC. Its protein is CASSRGVWEQYF.

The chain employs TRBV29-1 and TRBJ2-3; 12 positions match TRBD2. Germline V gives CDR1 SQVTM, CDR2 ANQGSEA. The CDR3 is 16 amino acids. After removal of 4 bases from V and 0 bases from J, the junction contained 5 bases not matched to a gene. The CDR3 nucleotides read TGCAGCGTTGGCCCCGGACTAGCGGGAAGCACAGATACGCAGTATTTT. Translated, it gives CSVGPGLAGSTDTQYF.

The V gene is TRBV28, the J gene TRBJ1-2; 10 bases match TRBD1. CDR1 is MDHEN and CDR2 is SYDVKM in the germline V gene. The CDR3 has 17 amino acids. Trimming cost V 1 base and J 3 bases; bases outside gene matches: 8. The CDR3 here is CASSLYRGGTGDYGYTF. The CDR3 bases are TGTGCCAGCAGTTTATACCGCGGCGGGACAGGGGACTATGGCTACACCTTC.

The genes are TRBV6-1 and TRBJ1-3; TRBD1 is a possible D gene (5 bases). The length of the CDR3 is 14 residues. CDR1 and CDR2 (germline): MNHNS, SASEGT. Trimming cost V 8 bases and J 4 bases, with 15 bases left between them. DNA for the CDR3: TGTGCCAGCGGCACCGGGACGTCGGGAAACACCATATATTTT. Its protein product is CASGTGTSGNTIYF.

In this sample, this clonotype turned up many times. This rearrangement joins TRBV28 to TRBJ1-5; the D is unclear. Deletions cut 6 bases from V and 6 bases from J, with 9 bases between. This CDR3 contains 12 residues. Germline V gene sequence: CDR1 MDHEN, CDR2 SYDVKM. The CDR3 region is CASRTLGQPQHF. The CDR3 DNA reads TGTGCCAGCAGAACCCTTGGTCAGCCCCAGCATTTT.

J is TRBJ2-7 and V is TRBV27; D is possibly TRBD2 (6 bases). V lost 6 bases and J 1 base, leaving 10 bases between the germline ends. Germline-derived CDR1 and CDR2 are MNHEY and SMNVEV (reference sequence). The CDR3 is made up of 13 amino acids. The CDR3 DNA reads TGTGCCAGCAGATCGGACTATTCCTACGAGCAGTACTTC. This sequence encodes CASRSDYSYEQYF.

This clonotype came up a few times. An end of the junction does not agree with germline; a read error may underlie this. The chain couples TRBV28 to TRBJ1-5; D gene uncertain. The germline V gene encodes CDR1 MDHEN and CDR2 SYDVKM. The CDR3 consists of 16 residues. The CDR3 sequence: CASSFGGAGLYQLQHF. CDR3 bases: TGTGCCAGCAGTTTCGGCGGTGCTGGGTTATATCAGCTCCAGCATTTT.

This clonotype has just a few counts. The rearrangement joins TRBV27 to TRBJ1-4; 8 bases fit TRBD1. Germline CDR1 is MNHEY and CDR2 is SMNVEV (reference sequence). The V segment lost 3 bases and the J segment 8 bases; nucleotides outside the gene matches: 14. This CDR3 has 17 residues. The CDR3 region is CASSLSQGAFKAEKLFF. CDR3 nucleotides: TGTGCCAGCAGTTTGTCCCAGGGGGCGTTCAAGGCCGAAAAACTGTTTTTT.

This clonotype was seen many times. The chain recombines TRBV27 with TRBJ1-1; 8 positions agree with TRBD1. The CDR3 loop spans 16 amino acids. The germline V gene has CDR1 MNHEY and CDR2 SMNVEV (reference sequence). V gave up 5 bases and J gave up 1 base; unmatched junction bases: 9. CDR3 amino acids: CASSADRGFQNTEAFF. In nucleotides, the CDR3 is TGTGCCAGCAGTGCAGACAGGGGCTTCCAGAACACTGAAGCTTTCTTT.